This record concerns one T cell receptor (beta chain) sequence. The entry originates in a study of blood T cell repertoires in COVID-19. At the level of the study: Acute and convalescent COVID-19 specimens originated in the United States, Italy and Spain. The analysed material was cDNA or gDNA that came from T cells, B-cell-depleted T cells, or PBMCs.

Germline V gene data show CDR1 as PRHDT and CDR2 as FYEKMQ (reference sequence). The CDR3 length is 16 residues. V was cut by 6 bases and J by 0 bases, with 14 bases left in between. In the source study's methods: Counts of nucleated cells, estimated from reference gene primer amplification, were obtained. Only in-frame clones appear in the TCRdb table, and some are missing; sequencing was by immunoSEQ multiplex PCR. That table gives V, J and clone size, and the DNA gave D and trimming. The sample records 15,000 to 20,000 clones, about 81% being singletons. This chain uses TRBV13 with TRBJ1-4, with D perhaps matching TRBD1 (5 bases). Input material: peripheral blood. This receptor was taken from a middle-aged man with active or convalescent COVID-19. Here the CDR3 reads CASRPGGDATNEKLFF. The CDR3 DNA sequence: TGTGCCAGCAGGCCCGGAGGGGATGCAACTAATGAAAAACTGTTTTTT.